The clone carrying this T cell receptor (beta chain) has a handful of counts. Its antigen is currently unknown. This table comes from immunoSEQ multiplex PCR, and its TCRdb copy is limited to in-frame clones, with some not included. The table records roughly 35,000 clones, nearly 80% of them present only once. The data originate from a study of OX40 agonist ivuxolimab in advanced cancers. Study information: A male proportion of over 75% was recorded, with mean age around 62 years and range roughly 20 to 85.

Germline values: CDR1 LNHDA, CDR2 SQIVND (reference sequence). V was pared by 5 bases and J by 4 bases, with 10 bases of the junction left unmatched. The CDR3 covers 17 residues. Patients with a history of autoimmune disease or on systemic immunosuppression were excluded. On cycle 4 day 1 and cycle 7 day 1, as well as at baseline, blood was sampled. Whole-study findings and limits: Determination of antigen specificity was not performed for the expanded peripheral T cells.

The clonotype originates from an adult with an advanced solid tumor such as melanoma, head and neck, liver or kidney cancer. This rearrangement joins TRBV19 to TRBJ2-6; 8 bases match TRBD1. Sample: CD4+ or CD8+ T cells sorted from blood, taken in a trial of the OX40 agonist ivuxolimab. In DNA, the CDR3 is TGTGCCAGTAGTCCAAGGACAGGGACAAAAGGGGCCAACGTCCTGACTTTC. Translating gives CASSPRTGTKGANVLTF.